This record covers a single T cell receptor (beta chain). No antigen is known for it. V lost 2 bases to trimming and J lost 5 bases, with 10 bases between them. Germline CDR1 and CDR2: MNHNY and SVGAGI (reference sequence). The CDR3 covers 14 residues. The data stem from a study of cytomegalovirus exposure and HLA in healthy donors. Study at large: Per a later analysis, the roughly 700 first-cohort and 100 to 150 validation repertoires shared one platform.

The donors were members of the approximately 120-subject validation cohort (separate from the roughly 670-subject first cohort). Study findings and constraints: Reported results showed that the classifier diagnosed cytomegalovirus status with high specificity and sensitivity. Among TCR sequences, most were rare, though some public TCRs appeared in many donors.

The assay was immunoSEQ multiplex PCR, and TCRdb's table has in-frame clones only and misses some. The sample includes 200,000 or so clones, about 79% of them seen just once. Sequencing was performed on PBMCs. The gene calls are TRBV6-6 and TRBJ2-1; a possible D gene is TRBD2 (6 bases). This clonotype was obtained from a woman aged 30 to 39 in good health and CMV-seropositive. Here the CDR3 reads CASSYGGTDNEQFF. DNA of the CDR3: TGTGCCAGCAGTTACGGCGGGACCGACAATGAGCAGTTCTTC.